A few counts support the clone carrying this TCR beta chain. This sample was included in a study of cytomegalovirus exposure and HLA in healthy donors. Study-level background: The roughly 130 validation repertoires used the same platform as the 666 first-cohort repertoires, a later analysis reported.

Sequencing was performed with immunoSEQ multiplex PCR; in TCRdb, only in-frame clones are kept and a portion is missing. The table has 100,000 to 150,000 clones, roughly nine tenths seen once. This CDR3 is built from 14 residues. J lost 7 bases, V lost 4 bases, and 5 bases had no gene match. CDR1 is MNHEY, CDR2 SVGAGI, per germline. Specimen: PBMCs. The clonotype was recovered from a woman under 30 in good health and CMV-seronegative. The J gene is TRBJ1-5, the V gene TRBV6-5, with TRBD1 matching 9 bases. The CDR3 nucleotides read TGTGCCAGCAGTTTGGGACAGGGAGCCCAGCCCCAGCATTTT. Translation: CASSLGQGAQPQHF.